This T cell receptor (beta chain) was recorded in a study of blood T cell repertoires in COVID-19. Clones were sequenced by immunoSEQ multiplex PCR, and TCRdb holds only the in-frame ones, with some missing. The table has about 300,000 clones, approximately 87% seen once. Trimming cost V 2 bases and J 0 bases, with 17 bases left between them. Germline CDR1 is SGDLS and CDR2 is YYNGEE. The CDR3 is 17 amino acids. Sequencing was done on a sample of peripheral blood. This receptor was identified in a woman aged 40 to 50 who had recovered from COVID-19. V is TRBV9 and J is TRBJ1-2; D gene ambiguous. The CDR3 DNA reads TGTGCCAGCAGCGTCCAAGGAGCTTACCGTCCTAACTATGGCTACACCTTC. It yields the protein CASSVQGAYRPNYGYTF.